This T cell receptor (beta chain) comes out of a study of blood T cell repertoires in COVID-19. Looking at the study overall: Whether acute or convalescent, the COVID-19 samples came from the United States, Italy and Spain. PBMCs, B-cell-depleted T cells, or T cells were the source of the cDNA or gDNA that made up the material.

The CDR3 has 14 residues. V was shortened by 1 base and J by 8 bases, with 11 bases between the two germline ends. Germline assignment: CDR1 SEHNR and CDR2 FQNEAQ (reference sequence). Assay: immunoSEQ multiplex PCR; the TCRdb copy retains only in-frame clones and omits some. In the table there are tens of thousands of clones, about 92% of which are singletons. The chain recombines TRBV7-9 with TRBJ1-4; TRBD1 is a possible D gene (5 bases). Sequencing was carried out using peripheral blood. This TCR came from a man aged 50 to 60 with COVID-19, enrolled during active disease. The CDR3 nucleotides are TGTGCCAGCAGCTTAGGGGGCGGCATCGAAAAACTGTTTTTT. This gives the protein CASSLGGGIEKLFF.